This T cell receptor beta chain was captured by sequencing in a study of brain T cells in children with intractable seizures (dated by TCRdb to about 2021). For the wider study: As a first screen for immune gene transcripts, resected brain tissue from 40 to 60 pediatric epilepsy surgery cases was run on a NanoString immunology panel. Among the approximately twelve selected surgery cases, pre-surgery blood was additionally sequenced for eight, leaving four cases with brain tissue only. Results the study describes overall, beyond this receptor: Viral specificity was inferred solely from CDR3 sequence similarity, and the HCMV serostatus of the patients was not known. Because pre- and post-surgery blood were sequenced to different depths, clones absent from the pre-surgery sample may reflect undersampling.

The immunoSEQ assay was applied to genomic DNA to generate the TCR beta chain sequences. As for the authors' bioinformatics: CDR3 sequences that did not begin with the conserved framework cysteine at position 104 were removed by hand. To get clonality, the normalized Shannon's Diversity Index was subtracted from one, giving values from 0 (maximal diversity) to 1 (oligoclonal). Chi-squared comparison-of-proportions tests assessed whether the same CDR3 differed in frequency between samples, such as brain versus blood. Public clonotypes were found by searching immuneACCESS, and the VDJdb browser was used to assess similarity to known antiviral clonotypes. TCRdb retrieved this table from immuneACCESS and kept in-frame rearrangements only. Not all clones are present; in checked studies, unresolved V genes account for under half, and no reason is known for the remainder. That table gives V, J and clone size, and the DNA gave D and trimming. The sample contains about 340,000 clones, nearly 95% of them found a single time. Of the sample, 5.5% to 6% falls within the top ten clones.

V sheds 3 bases and J sheds 1 base, leaving 15 bases between their ends. CDR1 MNHEY and CDR2 SMNVEV were looked up in the germline V gene (reference sequence). The CDR3 starts with the cysteine, ends with the phenylalanine, and has 17 residues. Here the CDR3 DNA is all that survives: 51 bases in frame from base 1. A note on this clone: Its antigen is currently not known. The record has no base qualities; no much larger clone is one base away.

The time point label corresponds to: blood from clinic visit 5 months post-surgery; TSC patient then seizure free. Surgery cases with the highest brain T cell transcript signatures were selected for TCR beta chain sequencing of brain tissue and, where available, blood. Before surgery, the patients had been given at least one anti-epileptic drug. TCR-sequenced patients were children with drug-resistant epilepsy due to tuberous sclerosis complex, focal cortical dysplasia, Rasmussen encephalitis or hemimegalencephaly. Bulk genomic DNA was isolated from unsorted brain tissue and whole blood using the Monarch genomic DNA purification kit.

The chain was built from TRBV27 and TRBJ2-2; the D gene is perhaps TRBD1, on 5 matching bases. The sequence was collected from a boy younger than two with tuberous sclerosis and intractable seizures. The sequenced sample was peripheral blood, obtained approximately 5 months after surgery. The CDR3 reads as follows: CASSLGLGSLNTGELFF. The DNA sequence is TGTGCCAGCAGTTTGGGGCTTGGTAGTTTGAACACCGGGGAGCTGTTTTTT.